The entry that follows covers one T cell receptor (beta chain) sequence. The antigen remains unidentified. This record comes from a study of PD-1 blockade in classical Hodgkin lymphoma. Study results and caveats: By C4D1 there was a significant rise in CD4+ TCR diversity but not in CD8+ TCR diversity.

Profiling relied on immunoSEQ multiplex PCR, and the TCRdb table lists in-frame clones only, not all of them. Of some 84,000 clones in the sample, 89% were seen once. The V gene lost 4 bases and the J gene lost 0 bases, with 20 bases spanning the gap. There are 17 residues in the CDR3. The germline CDR1 and CDR2 sequences are SGHRS and YFSETQ. Brentuximab vedotin exposure varied among the patients, all of whom had relapsed after autologous stem cell transplantation. The sample was peripheral blood mononuclear cells (PBMCs), taken at baseline. The receptor was derived from a human donor with classical Hodgkin lymphoma. V gene TRBV5-1 combines with J gene TRBJ2-7; D may correspond to TRBD1 or TRBD2 (7 bases each). CDR3: CASSRLAGTDASYEQYF. The CDR3 DNA is TGCGCCAGCAGCCGACTAGCCGGGACAGACGCCTCCTACGAGCAGTACTTC.